This T cell receptor beta chain was documented in a study of early T cells in non-severe SARS-CoV-2 infection. Study-wide context: The chains were unpaired, and the sequenced material was bulk RNA from unsorted whole blood.

The CDR3 contains 15 residues. The V gene lost 5 bases and the J gene lost 4 bases, with 15 bases spanning the gap. The germline CDR1 and CDR2 sequences are LNHDA and SQIVND (reference sequence). This clonotype was observed once. TCRdb reanalysed the 5' RACE reads using MiXCR and keeps one entry per CDR3 protein. The table records approximately 66,000 distinct CDR3 sequences, around 13% of them present only once. The source is an adult who was a healthcare worker with PCR-confirmed SARS-CoV-2 infection or an uninfected control (not recorded which). The gene calls are TRBV19 and TRBJ2-1; D could derive from TRBD1 or TRBD2 (5 bases each). The sequenced sample was whole blood. CDR3 DNA sequence: TGTGCCAGTAGTTACGGGACCCACGGATACAATGAGCAGTTCTTC. Residues: CASSYGTHGYNEQFF.